This T cell receptor beta chain was found in a study of OX40 agonist ivuxolimab in advanced cancers. About the study: Intravenous ivuxolimab at 0.01 to 10 mg/kg was given to patients every 2 weeks. There were three patients with partial responses, one having hepatocellular carcinoma and two cutaneous melanoma.

Whole-study findings and limits: CD4+ T cells averaged fewer expanded clones than CD8+ T cells. By week 6 at 0.1 to 3.0 mg/kg, blood CD4+ and CD8+ T cells had expanded clonally.

For this clone: Its antigen is not known. The sample has other DNA sequences that encode this CDR3 too.

Assay used: immunoSEQ multiplex PCR; TCRdb lists only in-frame clones, some missing. Here the sample spans over 150,000 clones, approximately 94% being singletons. V was shortened by 0 bases and J by 7 bases, with 7 bases between the two germline ends. Germline assignment: CDR1 SGDLS and CDR2 YYNGEE. The CDR3 sequence is 12 residues long. The clonotype originates from an adult with an advanced solid tumor such as melanoma, head and neck, liver or kidney cancer. The rearrangement uses TRBV9 and TRBJ1-2; D is unresolved. Sequences were derived from CD4+ or CD8+ T cells sorted from blood, sampled in a trial of the OX40 agonist ivuxolimab. CDR3 sequence: CASSVVGGGYTF. CDR3 nucleotide sequence: TGTGCCAGCAGCGTAGTAGGAGGTGGCTACACCTTC.